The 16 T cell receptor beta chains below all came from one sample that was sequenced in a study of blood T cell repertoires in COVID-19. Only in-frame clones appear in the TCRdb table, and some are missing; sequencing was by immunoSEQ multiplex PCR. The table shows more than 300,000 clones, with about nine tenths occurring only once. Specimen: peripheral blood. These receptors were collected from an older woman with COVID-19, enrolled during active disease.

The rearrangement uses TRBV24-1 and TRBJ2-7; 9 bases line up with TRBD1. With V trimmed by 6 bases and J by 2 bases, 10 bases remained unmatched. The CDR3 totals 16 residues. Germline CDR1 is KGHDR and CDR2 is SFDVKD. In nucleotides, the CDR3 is TGTGCCACCAGTCCGGGACAGGGCACCGCCGCCTACGAGCAGTACTTC. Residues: CATSPGQGTAAYEQYF.

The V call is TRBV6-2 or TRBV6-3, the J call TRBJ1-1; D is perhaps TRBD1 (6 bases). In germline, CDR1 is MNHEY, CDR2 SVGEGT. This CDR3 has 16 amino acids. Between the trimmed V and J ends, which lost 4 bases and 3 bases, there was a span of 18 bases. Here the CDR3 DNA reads TGTGCCAGCAGTTTTCTACAGGGAAGGGGGTACACTGAAGCTTTCTTT. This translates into CASSFLQGRGYTEAFF.

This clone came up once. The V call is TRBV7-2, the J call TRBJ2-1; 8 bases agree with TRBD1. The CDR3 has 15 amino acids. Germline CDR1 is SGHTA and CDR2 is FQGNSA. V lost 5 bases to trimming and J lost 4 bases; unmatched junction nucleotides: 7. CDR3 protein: CASSLTGTGYNEQFF. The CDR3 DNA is TGTGCCAGCAGCCTTACCGGGACAGGTTACAATGAGCAGTTCTTC.

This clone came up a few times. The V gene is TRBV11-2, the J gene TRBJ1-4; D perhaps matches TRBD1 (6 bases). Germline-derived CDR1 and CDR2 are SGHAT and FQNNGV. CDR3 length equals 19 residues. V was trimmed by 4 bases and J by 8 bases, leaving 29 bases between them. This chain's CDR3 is CASSSPPGLSTGASEKLFF. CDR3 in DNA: TGTGCCAGCAGCTCGCCTCCGGGTCTTTCGACAGGAGCTAGCGAAAAACTGTTTTTT. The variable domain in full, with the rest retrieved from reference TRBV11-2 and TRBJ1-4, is EAGVAQSPRYKIIEKRQSVAFWCNPISGHATLYWYQQILGQGPKLLIQFQNNGVVDDSQLPKDRFSAERLKGVDSTLKIQPAKLEDSAVYLCASSSPPGLSTGASEKLFFGSGTQLSVL.

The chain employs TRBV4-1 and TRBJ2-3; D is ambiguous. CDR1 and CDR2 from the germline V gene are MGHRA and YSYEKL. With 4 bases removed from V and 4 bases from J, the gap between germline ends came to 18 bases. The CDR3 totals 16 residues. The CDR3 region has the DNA TGCGCCAGCAGCCCCACCGGTAGGCTAGTGCCAGATACGCAGTATTTT. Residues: CASSPTGRLVPDTQYF.

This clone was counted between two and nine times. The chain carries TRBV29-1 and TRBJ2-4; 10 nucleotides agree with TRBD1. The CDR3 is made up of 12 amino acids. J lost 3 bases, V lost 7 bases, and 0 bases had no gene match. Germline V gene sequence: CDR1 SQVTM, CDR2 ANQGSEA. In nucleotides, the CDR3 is TGCAGCGGGACAGGGGGCAAAAACATTCAGTACTTC. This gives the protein CSGTGGKNIQYF. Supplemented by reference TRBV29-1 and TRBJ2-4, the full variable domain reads SAVISQKPSRDICQRGTSLTIQCQVDSQVTMMFWYRQQPGQSLTLIATANQGSEATYESGFVIDKFPISRPNLTFSTLTVSNMSPEDSSIYLCSGTGGKNIQYFGAGTRLSVL.

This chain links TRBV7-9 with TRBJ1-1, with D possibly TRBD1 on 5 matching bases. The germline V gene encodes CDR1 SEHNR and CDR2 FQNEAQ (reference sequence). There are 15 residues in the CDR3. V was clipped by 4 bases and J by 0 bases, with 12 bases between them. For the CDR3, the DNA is TGTGCCAGCAGCTCCCAGACAGTTATGAACACTGAAGCTTTCTTT. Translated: CASSSQTVMNTEAFF.

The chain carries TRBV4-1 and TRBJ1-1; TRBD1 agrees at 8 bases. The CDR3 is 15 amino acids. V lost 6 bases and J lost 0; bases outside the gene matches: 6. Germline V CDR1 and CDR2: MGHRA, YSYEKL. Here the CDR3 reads CASRHQGAMNTEAFF. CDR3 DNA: TGCGCCAGCAGGCATCAGGGGGCCATGAACACTGAAGCTTTCTTT.

CDR3 amino acids: CASTQAPYTGYGYTF. For the CDR3, the DNA is TGCGCCAGCACACAAGCCCCGTATACAGGGTACGGCTACACCTTC. This sequence joins TRBV10-2 and TRBJ1-2, with D possibly matching TRBD1 (6 bases). This CDR3 is built from 15 residues. Germline-derived CDR1 and CDR2 are WSHSY and SAAADI. Trimming removed 7 bases from V and 8 bases from J, with 23 bases in between.

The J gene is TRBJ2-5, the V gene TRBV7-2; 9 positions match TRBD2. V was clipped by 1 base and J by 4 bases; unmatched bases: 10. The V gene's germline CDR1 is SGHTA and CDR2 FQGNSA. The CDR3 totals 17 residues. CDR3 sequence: CASSLVSGGGARETQYF. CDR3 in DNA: TGTGCCAGCAGCTTAGTCTCGGGCGGGGGGGCGCGAGAGACCCAGTACTTC.

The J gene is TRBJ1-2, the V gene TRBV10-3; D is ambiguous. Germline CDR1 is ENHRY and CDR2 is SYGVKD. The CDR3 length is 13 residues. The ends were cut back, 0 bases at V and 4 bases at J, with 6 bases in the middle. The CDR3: CAISESPSYGYTF. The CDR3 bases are TGTGCCATCAGTGAGTCGCCTAGCTATGGCTACACCTTC.

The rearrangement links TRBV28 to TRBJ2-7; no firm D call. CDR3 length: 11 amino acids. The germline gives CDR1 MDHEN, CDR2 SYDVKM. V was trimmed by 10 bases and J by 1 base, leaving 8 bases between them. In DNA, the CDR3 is TGTGCCACCCGTATGTCCTACGAGCAGTACTTC. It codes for CATRMSYEQYF.

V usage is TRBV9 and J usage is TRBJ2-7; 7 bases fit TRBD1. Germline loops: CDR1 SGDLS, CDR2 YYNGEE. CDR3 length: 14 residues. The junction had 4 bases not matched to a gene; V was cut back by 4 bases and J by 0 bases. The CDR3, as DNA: TGTGCCAGCAGCCCCAGGGACAGCTCCTACGAGCAGTACTTC. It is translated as CASSPRDSSYEQYF.

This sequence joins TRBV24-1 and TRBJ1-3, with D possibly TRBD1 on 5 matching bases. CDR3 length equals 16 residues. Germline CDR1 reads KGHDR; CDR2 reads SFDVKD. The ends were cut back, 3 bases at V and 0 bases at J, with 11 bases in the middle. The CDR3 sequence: CATSDPNDSSGNTIYF. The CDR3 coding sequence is TGTGCCACCAGTGATCCAAACGACAGCTCTGGAAACACCATATATTTT.

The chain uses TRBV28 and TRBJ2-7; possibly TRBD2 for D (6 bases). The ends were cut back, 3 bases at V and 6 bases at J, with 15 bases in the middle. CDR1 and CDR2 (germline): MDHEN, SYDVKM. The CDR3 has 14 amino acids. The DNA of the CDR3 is TGTGCCAGCAGTTTGGGGGACTCCCACGCCGAGCAGTACTTC. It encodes CASSLGDSHAEQYF.

CDR3 sequence: CASSLAWSGGTYEQYF. CDR3 DNA: TGTGCCAGCAGCTTGGCCTGGAGCGGGGGCACCTACGAGCAGTACTTC. The chain combines TRBV5-6 with TRBJ2-7, with 8 positions matching TRBD2. From germline, CDR1 is SGHDT and CDR2 YYEEEE. The V and J ends lost 0 bases and 2 bases, in that order; junction bases with no gene match: 7. The CDR3 is made up of 16 amino acids.